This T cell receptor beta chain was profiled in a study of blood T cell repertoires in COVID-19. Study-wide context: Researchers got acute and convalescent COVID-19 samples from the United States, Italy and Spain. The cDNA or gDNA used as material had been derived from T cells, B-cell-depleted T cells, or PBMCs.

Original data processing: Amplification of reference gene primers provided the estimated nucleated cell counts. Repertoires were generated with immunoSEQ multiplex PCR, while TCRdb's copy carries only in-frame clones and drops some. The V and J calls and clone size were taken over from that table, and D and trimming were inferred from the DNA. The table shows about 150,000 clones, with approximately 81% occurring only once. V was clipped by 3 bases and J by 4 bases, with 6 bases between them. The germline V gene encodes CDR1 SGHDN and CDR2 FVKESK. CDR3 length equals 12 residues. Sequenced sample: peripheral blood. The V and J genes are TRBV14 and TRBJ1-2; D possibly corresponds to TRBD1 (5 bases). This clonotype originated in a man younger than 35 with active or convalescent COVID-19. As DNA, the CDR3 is TGTGCCAGCAGCCACGACAGCTATGGCTACACCTTC. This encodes CASSHDSYGYTF.